These 9 T cell receptor beta chains originate from one sample sequenced in a study of immune evolution from preneoplasia to lung adenocarcinoma. Profiling relied on immunoSEQ multiplex PCR, and the TCRdb table lists in-frame clones only, not all of them. The top ten clones hold about 5.6% of a sample with tens of thousands of clones, about 71% of them seen once. Sequencing was carried out using FFPE invasive lung adenocarcinoma tissue. All receptors derive from a person in their sixties with lung adenocarcinoma.

The J gene is TRBJ2-5, the V gene TRBV19, with D possibly TRBD1 on 5 matching bases. V gave up 5 bases and J gave up 2 bases, with 15 bases separating them. This CDR3 is built from 15 residues. Germline V gene lookup returns CDR1 LNHDA and CDR2 SQIVND (reference sequence). The CDR3 coding sequence is TGTGCCAGTAGTTTTGGGGCCGGATATCAAGAGACCCAGTACTTC. Its translation is CASSFGAGYQETQYF. Full variable domain (remainder filled in from reference TRBV19 and TRBJ2-5): DGGITQSPKYLFRKEGQNVTLSCEQNLNHDAMYWYRQDPGQGLRLIYYSQIVNDFQKGDIAEGYSVSREKKESFPLTVTSAQKNPTAFYLCASSFGAGYQETQYFGPGTRLLVL.

Concerning this clone: Because the CDR3's place on the DNA is in doubt, the DNA is left out and the CDR3 is given as listed by TCRdb. This chain joins TRBV6-5 and TRBJ2-1; TRBD1 is the table's D call and was not checked against the DNA. The germline V gene encodes CDR1 MNHEY and CDR2 SVGAGI. The CDR3 spans 14 residues, counting both ends. CDR3 protein: CASSTSTVYNEQFF.

V and J are TRBV6-4 and TRBJ1-5, with a tentative D call TRBD1 (5 bases). Trimming took off 6 bases at V and 1 base at J, with 7 bases between the two ends. The CDR3 is 13 residues long. CDR1 and CDR2 from the germline V gene are MRHNA and SNTAGT. The CDR3 coding sequence is TGTGCCAGCAGCAGGGACAGCAATCAGCCCCAGCATTTT. Residues: CASSRDSNQPQHF.

The rearrangement joins TRBV7-9 to TRBJ2-5, with D tentatively TRBD2 (5 bases). CDR1 and CDR2 (germline): SEHNR, FQNEAQ (reference sequence). The CDR3 runs to 13 residues. V gave up 5 bases and J gave up 3 bases, with 10 bases separating them. The DNA for the CDR3 is TGTGCCAGCAGCATCGGGATCGAAGAGACCCAGTACTTC. Encoded protein: CASSIGIEETQYF.

The J gene is TRBJ1-5, the V gene TRBV19; 11 bases are shared with TRBD1. The ends lost 4 bases at V and 9 bases at J; junction bases unmatched: 17. Germline V gene lookup returns CDR1 LNHDA and CDR2 SQIVND (reference sequence). This CDR3 comprises 18 residues. CDR3 amino acids: CASSKGQGTGGAQWPQHF. CDR3 nucleotides: TGTGCCAGTAGTAAGGGACAAGGGACAGGGGGGGCTCAATGGCCCCAGCATTTT.

This clone was observed a handful of times. V is TRBV5-1 and J is TRBJ2-1; 9 bases align to TRBD2. V trimming: 0 bases; J trimming: 9 bases; junction bases outside the gene matches: 7. Germline V lookup: CDR1 SGHRS, CDR2 YFSETQ. The CDR3 consists of 15 residues. The CDR3 region has the DNA TGCGCCAGCAGCTTGGAGGGACTAGCTCTTGGTGAGCAGTTCTTC. This sequence encodes CASSLEGLALGEQFF. The full variable domain, completed using reference TRBV5-1 and TRBJ2-1, is KAGVTQTPRYLIKTRGQQVTLSCSPISGHRSVSWYQQTPGQGLQFLFEYFSETQRNKGNFPGRFSGRQFSNSRSEMNVSTLELGDSALYLCASSLEGLALGEQFFGPGTRLTVL.

The V gene is TRBV5-8, the J gene TRBJ1-4; unclear D gene. Deletions cut 0 bases from V and 8 bases from J, with 11 bases between. Germline CDR1 is SGHTS and CDR2 is YDEGEE. The CDR3 contains 14 residues. The CDR3 coding sequence is TGTGCCAGCAGCTTGGGATCGCGCCCGGAAAAACTGTTTTTT. Protein product: CASSLGSRPEKLFF.

The chain is built from TRBV7-2 and TRBJ2-1; 7 nucleotides line up with TRBD2. V dropped 2 bases and J dropped 4; count of bases not matched to a gene: 14. The CDR3 is 18 amino acids. The V gene's germline CDR1 is SGHTA and CDR2 FQGNSA. CDR3 sequence: CASSLRDLAGALYNEQFF. CDR3 nucleotide sequence: TGTGCCAGCAGCTTAAGGGACCTTGCGGGAGCACTATACAATGAGCAGTTCTTC.

This clone was detected only a few times. This chain uses TRBV5-6 with TRBJ2-7, with 8 bases aligning to TRBD2. CDR3 size: 15 residues. The germline V gene encodes CDR1 SGHDT and CDR2 YYEEEE. After removal of 5 bases from V and 3 bases from J, the junction contained 10 bases not matched to a gene. CDR3 nucleotides: TGTGCCAGCAGGCTATTCGGGACTAGGTTCTACGAGCAGTACTTC. Translated: CASRLFGTRFYEQYF.